The clone carrying this T cell receptor beta chain was seen just once. This sample was taken from a study of control samples from healthy donors and cancer patients. Measured with immunoSEQ multiplex PCR; TCRdb has only the in-frame clones, and not every one. The sample yields about 150,000 clones, about 94% seen once. Germline CDR1 SGHRS, CDR2 YFSETQ. V was shortened by 0 bases and J by 4 bases, with 10 bases between the two germline ends. The CDR3 extends over 14 amino acids. The source material was blood. J is TRBJ1-2 and V is TRBV5-1; weak D call: TRBD1 (5 bases). The source is a man between 40 and 49 years old in good health. CDR3 protein: CASSLEGSIYGYTF. In nucleotides, the CDR3 is TGCGCCAGCAGCTTGGAGGGGAGCATCTATGGCTACACCTTC.